This T cell receptor (beta chain) stems from a study of identical twins. Findings of the study overall: Models predicted too little out-of-frame TCR alpha sharing in monozygotic twins. Alpha sequences out of frame and shared by twins had excess low generation probability.

The CDR3 is 15 residues long. CDR1 and CDR2 from the germline V gene are KGHSH and LQKENI. Trimming pared 3 bases from V and 4 bases from J, leaving 14 bases between. After template switching added a universal primer site, the resulting cDNA carried unique molecular identifiers. TCRdb reprocessed the 5' RACE reads via MiXCR and lists one record per CDR3 protein. The table records about 520,000 distinct CDR3 sequences, roughly a fifth of them present only once. This clonotype came up a few times. The target antigen is unknown. These data also formed part of another study, on T cells expressing NK-cell markers. That publication notes: NKG2C+ dominant clonotype frequencies in six donors were roughly 1.0-7.0% of CD8+ T cells.

The chain employs TRBV18 and TRBJ2-3, with TRBD1 as a possible D gene (5 bases). The clonotype comes from a young woman in good health. Sequenced material: CD4+ T cells sorted from blood. The CDR3 sequence: CASSPWARVSDTQYF. As DNA, the CDR3 is TGTGCCAGCTCACCTTGGGCCAGGGTTTCAGATACGCAGTATTTT.